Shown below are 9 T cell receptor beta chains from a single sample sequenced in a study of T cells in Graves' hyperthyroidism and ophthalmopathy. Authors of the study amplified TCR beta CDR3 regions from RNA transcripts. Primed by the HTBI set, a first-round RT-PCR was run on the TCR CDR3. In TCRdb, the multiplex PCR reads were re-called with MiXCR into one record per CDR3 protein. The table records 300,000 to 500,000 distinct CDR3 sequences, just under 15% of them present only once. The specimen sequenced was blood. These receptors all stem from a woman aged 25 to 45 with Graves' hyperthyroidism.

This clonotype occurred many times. CDR3 nucleotides: TGTGCCAGCAGCCCCGGGGACAGGGGATGGGAGCAGTTCTTC. Translated, it gives CASSPGDRGWEQFF. This rearrangement joins TRBV7-9 to TRBJ2-1; 10 bases fit TRBD1. CDR3 length: 14 amino acids. V lost 5 bases, J lost 10 bases, and 8 bases stayed unmatched. Germline V lookup: CDR1 SEHNR, CDR2 FQNEAQ (reference sequence).

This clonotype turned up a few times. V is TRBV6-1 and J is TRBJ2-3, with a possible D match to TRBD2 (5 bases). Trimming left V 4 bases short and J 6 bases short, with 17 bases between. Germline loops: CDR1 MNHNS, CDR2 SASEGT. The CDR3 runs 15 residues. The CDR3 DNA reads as TGTGCCAGCAGTGTCCCGCGGGCTGAGGTGGATACGCAGTATTTT. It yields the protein CASSVPRAEVDTQYF.

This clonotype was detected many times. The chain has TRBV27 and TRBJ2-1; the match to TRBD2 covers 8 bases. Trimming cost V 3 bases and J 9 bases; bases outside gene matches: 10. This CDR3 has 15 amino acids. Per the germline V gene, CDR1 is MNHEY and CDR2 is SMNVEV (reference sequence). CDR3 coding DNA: TGTGCCAGCAGTTTCGGCGAAGCGGGAGTTATTGAGCAGTTCTTC. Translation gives CASSFGEAGVIEQFF.

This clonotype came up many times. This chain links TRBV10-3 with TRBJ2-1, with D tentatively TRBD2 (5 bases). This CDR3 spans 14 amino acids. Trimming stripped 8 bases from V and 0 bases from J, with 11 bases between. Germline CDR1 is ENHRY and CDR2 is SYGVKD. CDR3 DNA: TGTGCCATCGGTAGCGAAGTCTCCTACAATGAGCAGTTCTTC. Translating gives CAIGSEVSYNEQFF.

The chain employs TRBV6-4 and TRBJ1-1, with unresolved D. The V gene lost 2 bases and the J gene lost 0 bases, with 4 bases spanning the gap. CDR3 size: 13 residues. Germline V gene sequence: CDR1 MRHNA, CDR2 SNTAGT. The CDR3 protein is CASSDSLNTEAFF. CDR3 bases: TGTGCCAGCAGTGACAGCTTGAACACTGAAGCTTTCTTT.

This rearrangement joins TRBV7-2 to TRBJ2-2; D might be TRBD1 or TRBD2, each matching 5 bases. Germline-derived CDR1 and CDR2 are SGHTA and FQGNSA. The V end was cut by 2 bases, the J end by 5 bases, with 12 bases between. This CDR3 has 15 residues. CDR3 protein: CASSLIGTGTGELFF. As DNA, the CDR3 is TGTGCCAGCAGCTTAATTGGGACGGGGACCGGGGAGCTGTTTTTT.

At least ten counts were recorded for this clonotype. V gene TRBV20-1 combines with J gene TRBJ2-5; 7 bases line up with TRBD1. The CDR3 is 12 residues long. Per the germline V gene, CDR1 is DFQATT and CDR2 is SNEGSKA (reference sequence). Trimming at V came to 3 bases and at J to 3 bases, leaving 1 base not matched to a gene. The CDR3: CSASGTEETQYF. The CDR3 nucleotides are TGCAGTGCTAGTGGGACAGAAGAGACCCAGTACTTC.

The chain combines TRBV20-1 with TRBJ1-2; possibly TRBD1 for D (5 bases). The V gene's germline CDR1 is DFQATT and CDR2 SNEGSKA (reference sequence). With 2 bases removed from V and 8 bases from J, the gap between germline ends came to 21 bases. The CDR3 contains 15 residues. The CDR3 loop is CSARPRNGAFEGYTF. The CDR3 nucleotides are TGCAGTGCTAGACCCCGAAATGGGGCATTCGAAGGCTACACCTTC.

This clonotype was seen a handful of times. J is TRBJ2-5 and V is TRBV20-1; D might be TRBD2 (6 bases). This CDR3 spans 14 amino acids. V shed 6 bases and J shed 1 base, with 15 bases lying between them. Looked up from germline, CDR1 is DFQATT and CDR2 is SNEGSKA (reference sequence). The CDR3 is CSARSGGVQETQYF. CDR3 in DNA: TGCAGTGCCAGGTCCGGGGGAGTCCAAGAGACCCAGTACTTC.